This T cell receptor beta chain comes out of a study of shared clonotypes between healthy human individuals. Germline values: CDR1 SGHAT, CDR2 FQNNGV. V dropped 6 bases and J dropped 2; count of bases not matched to a gene: 8. This CDR3 is built from 15 residues. TCRdb keeps only in-frame clones here, not all; method: immunoSEQ multiplex PCR. Of millions of clones in the sample, about 93% were seen once. Naivety among CD8 cells was defined by CD45RO negativity and positive CCR7 selection, thereby excluding terminally differentiated effector memory CD45RA+ cells. The source of this sequence is a man between 18 and 29 years old in good health. Some clones in this sample may be carry-over from other donors' samples. The source material was naive CD8+ T cells from PBMCs. The chain carries TRBV11-2 and TRBJ2-7; 9 bases map to TRBD2. The CDR3 loop is CASSFSGSSAYEQYF. The CDR3 DNA is TGTGCCAGCAGTTTTAGCGGGAGTAGCGCCTACGAGCAGTACTTC.